This T cell receptor beta chain was identified during a study of T cells after yellow fever vaccination (dated by TCRdb to between 2018 and 2021). Regarding the study in general: Libraries from fractions with low cell numbers were prepared with the SMART-Seq v4 Ultra Low Input RNA kit. Blood samples were taken at several timepoints before and after primary and secondary immunization, and bulk PBMC replicates and cell subsets were isolated. Bulk TCR alpha and beta repertoires were sequenced longitudinally to track T-cell clones before and after primary and booster YFV17D yellow fever vaccination. The cohort comprised two healthy male donors, one aged 18 to 30 and one aged 30 to 39 years.

TCR cDNA was synthesized by 5'RACE template switching, through which a universal primer site and unique molecular identifiers were introduced. cDNA synthesis was primed from both the TCR alpha and TCR beta constant segments. Libraries were amplified in two PCR steps, with sample barcodes and sequencing adapters added in the second step. Sequencing of libraries was done on Illumina HiSeq 2500 (2x100 bp) or NovaSeq (2x150 bp). As for the authors' bioinformatics: Reads were demultiplexed and collapsed into UMI consensus sequences with MIGEC, and V(D)J alignment was performed with MiXCR. Clonotypes responding to the vaccine were identified with edgeR on replicate PBMC samples, with the criteria of FDR below 0.01 and a log2 fold change above 5 up to day 15. CD4 or CD8 identity was assigned to each bulk clonotype according to whether the clonotype was present at higher abundance in the sequenced CD4 repertoire or the sequenced CD8 repertoire. TCRdb cleaned the public reads at Q25 with fastp, built clones with MiXCR and kept in-frame beta chains. Rows are combined by CDR3 protein, so each entry shows the most common genes and DNA. V and J calls and clone size were set by TCRdb, not the authors. Within this sample are some 350,000 distinct CDR3 sequences, with 8.7% of them counted one time only. Around 17% of the sample is in the top ten clones.

What the authors observed across the whole study: FACS-sorted repertoires could contain abundant contaminating clonotypes from the bulk population, so computational filtering was required. Compared with the primary T-cell response, the secondary T-cell response was weaker but faster, peaking on day 5 rather than day 15. Because only two donors were included in the study, the extent to which the findings can be generalized is limited. Most clones expanded after primary vaccination (roughly 96% of CD4 and roughly 91% of CD8) were re-detected after the booster, suggesting that broad memory maintenance occurred. A small share of clonotypes occurred in both CD4 and CD8 compartments, likely arising from convergent recombination.

Points on this clonotype: The antigen it recognizes is unknown. Base quality data are lacking; no much larger clone is found one base away.

This specimen's treatment or condition label, per the study, means: live attenuated yellow fever vaccine strain. At each blood-draw timepoint, two biological replicates of bulk PBMCs were obtained. A standard Ficoll-Paque protocol was used to isolate PBMCs from peripheral blood. TriZol was used to extract RNA from bulk PBMCs, from CD4 and CD8 fractions, and from dextramer-positive and dextramer-negative fractions. The receptor was derived from a man aged 18 to 29 who received the YFV17D yellow fever vaccine. This material consisted of PBMCs, taken on the day of the first yellow fever vaccination.

In nucleotide form, the sequence is TGTGCCAGCAGTCACGGGCCAGGGGGCTACGAGCAGTACTTC. Translation gives CASSHGPGGYEQYF. The rearranged segments are TRBV6-5 and TRBJ2-7, with TRBD1 matching 7 junction bases. From V the trimming removes 5 bases and from J it removes 3 bases, while the gene matches leave 7 bases of the junction unaccounted for. From a lookup of the germline V gene, CDR1 and CDR2 are MNHEY and SVGAGI. Including the terminal cysteine and phenylalanine, the CDR3 comprises 14 residues. Solely the CDR3 DNA is kept, with 42 bases framed from the first base.